This T cell receptor beta chain was captured in a study of shared clonotypes between healthy human individuals. Overall study results and limits: Relative to clonotypes present in all four donors, those not shared had lower generation probabilities. Large depth notwithstanding, sorted-subset sequencing proved incomplete by rarefaction.

About this clone: The antigen is unknown.

The CDR3 is 18 residues long. The protocol was immunoSEQ multiplex PCR, while the TCRdb copy is restricted to in-frame clones and leaves out a portion. Seen here are roughly 2.5 million clones, around nine tenths observed once, and the top ten hold around 0.15%. V gene TRBV7-5 combines with J gene TRBJ2-3; the D call of TRBD1 is as the table states it, not checked on the DNA. TRBV7-5 counts as a pseudogene. The sequence was collected from a young man in good health. Sequencing was done on a sample of naive CD4+ T cells sorted from blood. Subset given: CD45RA+ positively selected. The CDR3 is CARSLPGQGANGTDTQYF. Written as DNA, the CDR3 is TGTGCCAGAAGCTTACCGGGACAGGGGGCTAACGGCACAGATACGCAGTATTTT.